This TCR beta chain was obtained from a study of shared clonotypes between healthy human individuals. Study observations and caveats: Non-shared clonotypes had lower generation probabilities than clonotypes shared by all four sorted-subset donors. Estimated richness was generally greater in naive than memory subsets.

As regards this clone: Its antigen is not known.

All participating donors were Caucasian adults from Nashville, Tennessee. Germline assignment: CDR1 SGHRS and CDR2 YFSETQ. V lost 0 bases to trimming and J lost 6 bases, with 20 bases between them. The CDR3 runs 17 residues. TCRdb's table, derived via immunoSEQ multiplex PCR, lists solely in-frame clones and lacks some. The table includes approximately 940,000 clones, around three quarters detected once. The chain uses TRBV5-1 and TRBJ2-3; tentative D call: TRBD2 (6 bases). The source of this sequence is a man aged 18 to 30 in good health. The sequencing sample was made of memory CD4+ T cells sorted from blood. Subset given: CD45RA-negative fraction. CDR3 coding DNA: TGCGCCAGCAGCTTGGATCCCGGGGGTCCCCAGCAGGATACGCAGTATTTT. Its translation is CASSLDPGGPQQDTQYF.